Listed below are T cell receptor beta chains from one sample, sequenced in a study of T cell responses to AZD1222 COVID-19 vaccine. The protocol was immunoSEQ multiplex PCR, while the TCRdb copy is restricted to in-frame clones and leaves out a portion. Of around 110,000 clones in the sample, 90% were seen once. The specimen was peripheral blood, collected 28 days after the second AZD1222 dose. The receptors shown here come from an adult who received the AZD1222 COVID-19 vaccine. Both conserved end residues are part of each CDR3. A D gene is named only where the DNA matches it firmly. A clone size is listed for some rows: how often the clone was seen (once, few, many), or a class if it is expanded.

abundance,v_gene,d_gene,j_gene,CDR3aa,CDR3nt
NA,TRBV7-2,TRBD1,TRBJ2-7,CASSIDRDYEQYF,TGTGCCAGCAGCATTGACAGGGATTACGAGCAGTACTTC
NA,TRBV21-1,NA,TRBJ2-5,CASSKVSGKETQYF,TGTGCCAGCAGCAAAGTCTCGGGGAAAGAGACCCAGTACTTC
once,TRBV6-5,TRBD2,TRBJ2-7,CASGGVGTSHYEQYF,TGTGCCAGCGGCGGGGTCGGGACTAGCCACTACGAGCAGTACTTC
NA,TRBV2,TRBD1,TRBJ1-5,CASSVQGAIQPQHF,TGTGCCAGCAGTGTACAGGGGGCGATTCAGCCCCAGCATTTT
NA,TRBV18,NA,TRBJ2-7,CASSREGGAVEQYF,TGTGCCAGCTCACGAGAAGGGGGGGCTGTAGAGCAGTACTTC
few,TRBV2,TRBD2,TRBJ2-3,CATVGTSGGYVTDTQYF,TGTGCCACCGTCGGGACTAGCGGGGGGTATGTCACAGATACGCAGTATTTT
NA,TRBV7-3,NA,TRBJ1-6,CASSLGVSNSPLHF,TGTGCCAGCAGCTTGGGGGTGTCTAATTCACCCCTCCACTTT
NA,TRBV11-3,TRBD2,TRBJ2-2,CASSSRGGRNTGELFF,TGTGCCAGCAGCTCCCGGGGGGGGCGCAACACCGGGGAGCTGTTTTTT
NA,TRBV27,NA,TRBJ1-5,CASKVSGAKYQPQHF,TGTGCCAGCAAGGTTTCAGGGGCGAAGTATCAGCCCCAGCATTTT
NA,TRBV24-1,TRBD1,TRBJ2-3,CATSWTGSPTDTQYF,TGTGCCACCAGTTGGACAGGGAGTCCCACAGATACGCAGTATTTT
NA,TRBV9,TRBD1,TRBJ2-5,CASSVDLGTGGETQYF,TGTGCCAGCAGCGTAGACCTAGGGACAGGAGGCGAGACCCAGTACTTC
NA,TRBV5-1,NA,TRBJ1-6,CASSLLVGNSPLHF,TGCGCCAGCAGCTTGCTAGTGGGGAATTCACCCCTCCACTTT
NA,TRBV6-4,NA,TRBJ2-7,CASSDYTQSEQYF,TGTGCCAGCAGTGACTATACACAGTCCGAGCAGTACTTC
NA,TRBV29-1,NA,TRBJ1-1,CSVEDFGEAFF,TGCAGCGTTGAAGATTTCGGTGAAGCTTTCTTT
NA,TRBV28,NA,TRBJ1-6,CASSAPGSSYNSPLHF,TGTGCCAGCAGTGCCCCAGGGAGCTCCTATAATTCACCCCTCCACTTT
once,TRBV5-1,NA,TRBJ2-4,CASSFQNIQYF,TGCGCCAGCAGCTTCCAAAACATTCAGTACTTC
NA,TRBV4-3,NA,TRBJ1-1,CASSHASPGTTEAFF,TGCGCCAGCAGCCATGCCTCGCCAGGGACCACTGAAGCTTTCTTT
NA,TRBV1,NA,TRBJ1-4,CTHVVQLFF,TGCACCCACGTCGTCCAACTGTTTTTT
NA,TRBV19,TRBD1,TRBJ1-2,CASRGQGIIWGYTF,TGTGCCAGTAGGGGACAGGGGATTATTTGGGGCTACACCTTC
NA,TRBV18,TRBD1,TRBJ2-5,CASSLQGAWQETQYF,TGTGCCAGCTCGCTACAGGGGGCATGGCAAGAGACCCAGTACTTC
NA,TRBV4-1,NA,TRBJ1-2,CASSKKAGTGTYGYTF,TGCGCCAGCAGCAAAAAAGCCGGGACGGGTACATATGGCTACACCTTC
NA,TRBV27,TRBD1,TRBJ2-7,CASSYRGIPDEQYF,TGTGCCAGCAGTTACAGGGGTATACCGGACGAGCAGTACTTC
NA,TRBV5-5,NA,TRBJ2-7,CASSLSWLEEQYF,TGTGCCAGCAGCTTGTCATGGCTAGAGGAGCAGTACTTC
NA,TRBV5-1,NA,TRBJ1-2,CASSLGPQGNGYTF,TGCGCCAGCAGCTTGGGGCCTCAAGGGAATGGCTACACCTTC
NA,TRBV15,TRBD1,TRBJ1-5,CATEQGAHSNQPQHF,TGTGCCACAGAACAGGGGGCGCATAGCAATCAGCCCCAGCATTTT
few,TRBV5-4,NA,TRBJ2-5,CASSQSTRAETQYF,TGTGCCAGCAGCCAAAGTACTAGGGCGGAGACCCAGTACTTC
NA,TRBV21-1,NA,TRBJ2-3,CASSKRDNRGPSCTDTQYF,TGTGCCAGCAGCAAAAGGGACAACAGGGGGCCCAGTTGCACAGATACGCAGTATTTT
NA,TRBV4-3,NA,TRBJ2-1,CASSQVREEQFF,TGCGCCAGCAGCCAAGTAAGGGAGGAGCAGTTCTTC
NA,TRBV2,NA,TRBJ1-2,CASSEGFGLSYGYTF,TGTGCCAGCAGTGAAGGGTTCGGACTTTCTTATGGCTACACCTTC
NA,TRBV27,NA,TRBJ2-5,CASTPSLGETQYF,TGTGCCAGCACGCCCTCCTTGGGAGAGACCCAGTACTTC
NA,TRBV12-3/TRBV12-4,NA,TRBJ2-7,CASSFARYEQYF,TGTGCCAGCAGTTTCGCGCGATACGAGCAGTACTTC
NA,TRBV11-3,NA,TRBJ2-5,CASSLQGDETQYF,TGTGCCAGCAGCTTACAGGGAGACGAGACCCAGTACTTC
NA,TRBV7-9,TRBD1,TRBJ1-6,CASSFPGQGNSPLHF,TGTGCCAGCAGCTTCCCGGGACAGGGGAATTCACCCCTCCACTTT
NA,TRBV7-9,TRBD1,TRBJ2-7,CASSRGTGLIEQYF,TGTGCCAGCAGTCGTGGGACAGGGCTAATCGAGCAGTACTTC
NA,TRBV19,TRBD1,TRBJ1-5,CASSHPRTGGRQPQHF,TGTGCCAGTAGTCATCCCCGGACAGGGGGCAGGCAGCCCCAGCATTTT
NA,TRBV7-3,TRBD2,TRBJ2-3,CASSELAGGFTDTQYF,TGTGCCAGCAGCGAACTAGCGGGGGGGTTCACAGATACGCAGTATTTT
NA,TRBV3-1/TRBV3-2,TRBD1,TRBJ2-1,CASSQGTGGYSAEQFF,TGTGCCAGCAGCCAAGGGACAGGGGGCTATAGTGCGGAGCAGTTCTTC
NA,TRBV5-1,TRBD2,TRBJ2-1,CASSLPSGAYNEQFF,TGCGCCAGCAGCTTGCCTAGCGGGGCCTACAATGAGCAGTTCTTC
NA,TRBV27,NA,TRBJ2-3,CASSHPGVAQDTQYF,TGTGCCAGCAGTCACCCCGGGGTAGCACAAGATACGCAGTATTTT
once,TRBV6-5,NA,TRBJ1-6,CASSYSRRVNSPLHF,TGTGCCAGCAGTTACTCGAGGAGGGTGAATTCACCCCTCCACTTT
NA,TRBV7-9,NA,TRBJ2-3,CASSLYRTKRTDTQYF,TGTGCCAGCAGCTTATACCGGACTAAACGCACAGATACGCAGTATTTT
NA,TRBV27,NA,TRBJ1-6,CASIRPGSFSSYNSPLHF,TGTGCCAGCATTCGTCCAGGGAGTTTTAGCTCCTATAATTCACCCCTCCACTTT